These 9 T cell receptor beta chains share one sample of origin, sequenced in a study of post-analysis software for immune sequencing data. These receptors lack a known antigen. Study-wide points: With TRBV5-6, TRBV5-1 and TRBV20-1 included, about five TRBV segments were more frequent in patients than in controls.

Every TCR beta cDNA library bore unique molecular identifiers. MiXCR, applied by TCRdb to the PCR reads, yields one record per CDR3 protein. Found here are 450,000 to 650,000 distinct CDR3 sequences, around 40% of them singletons; the top ten hold under 2%. The sample comprised blood. Receptors were obtained from a girl aged 5-17 years with multiple sclerosis.

This chain links TRBV7-6 with TRBJ1-5; D may be TRBD1 (5 bases). The CDR3 contains 14 residues. The germline gives CDR1 SGHVS, CDR2 FNYEAQ. V was cut by 4 bases and J by 5 bases, with 12 bases left in between. The CDR3 loop reads CASSYGTMDQPQHF. In DNA form, the CDR3 reads TGTGCCAGCAGCTACGGGACGATGGATCAGCCCCAGCATTTT.

The chain employs TRBV13 and TRBJ2-5, with 8 bases that match TRBD2. The last part of the DNA fits TRBJ2-7 better; the J call may be wrong. This CDR3 has 15 amino acids. Per the germline V gene, CDR1 is PRHDT and CDR2 is FYEKMQ (reference sequence). CDR3 amino acids: CASRSTSGLAYEQYF. CDR3 sequence (DNA): TGTGCCAGCAGATCCACTAGCGGTCTCGCCTACGAGCAGTACTTC.

This chain connects TRBV7-3 to TRBJ2-5; 7 nucleotides align to TRBD2. The CDR3 is 15 amino acids. From germline, CDR1 is SGHTA and CDR2 FQGTGA. Trimming removed 5 bases from V and 4 bases from J; junction bases left unmatched: 10. The chain's CDR3 is CASSIGGGSRETQYF. As DNA, the CDR3 is TGTGCCAGCAGCATTGGGGGGGGATCCAGAGAGACCCAGTACTTC.

The J gene is TRBJ1-2, the V gene TRBV6-5; tentatively, D is TRBD1 (6 bases). Germline CDR1 and CDR2: MNHEY and SVGAGI. With 6 bases removed from V and 2 bases from J, the gap between germline ends came to 16 bases. The CDR3 runs to 15 residues. This CDR3 reads CASSAYRGLNYGYTF. CDR3 in DNA: TGTGCCAGCAGCGCCTACCGGGGGCTCAACTATGGCTACACCTTC.

This clonotype was seen only once. V is TRBV5-5 and J is TRBJ2-5; TRBD2 matches 8 bases. The CDR3 extends over 15 amino acids. Germline V gene sequence: CDR1 SGHKS, CDR2 YYEKEE (reference sequence). Losses at the gene ends were 4 bases for V and 2 bases for J; bases not matched to a gene: 7. Here the CDR3 DNA reads TGTGCCAGCAGCCCGCGGGGGGCAGATCAAGAGACCCAGTACTTC. Amino acids: CASSPRGADQETQYF.

This clonotype was seen a handful of times. The V gene is TRBV12-3 or TRBV12-4, the J gene TRBJ2-7; D unclear. The ends were cut back, 3 bases at V and 4 bases at J, with 13 bases in the middle. The CDR3 length is 14 residues. This CDR3 reads CASSLGSLQYEQYF. In nucleotides, the CDR3 is TGTGCCAGCAGTTTGGGCAGTCTTCAATACGAGCAGTACTTC.

The chain links TRBV7-2 to TRBJ2-7, with 11 positions matching TRBD2. There are 16 residues in the CDR3. J was trimmed by 3 bases and V by 5 bases; bases with no gene match: 9. From germline, CDR1 is SGHTA and CDR2 FQGNSA. The CDR3 DNA follows: TGTGCCAGCAGCGAGGGGACTAGCGGAAAGGTCTACGAGCAGTACTTC. Translation gives CASSEGTSGKVYEQYF. Full variable domain (outside the CDR3, taken from reference TRBV7-2 and TRBJ2-7): GAGVSQSPSNKVTEKGKDVELRCDPISGHTALYWYRQSLGQGLEFLIYFQGNSAPDKSGLPSDRFSAERTGGSVSTLTIQRTQQEDSAVYLCASSEGTSGKVYEQYFGPGTRLTVT.

This clonotype was counted between two and nine times. The chain couples TRBV14 to TRBJ2-1; TRBD1 aligns across 7 bases. The CDR3 runs 13 residues. The V and J ends lost 0 bases and 14 bases, in that order; junction bases with no gene match: 7. Germline CDR1 SGHDN, CDR2 FVKESK. The CDR3 DNA reads TGTGCCAGCAGCCAAGAAGGACAGGACAATGAGTTCTTC. Residues: CASSQEGQDNEFF.

This chain connects TRBV12-3 or TRBV12-4 to TRBJ2-5, with 7 bases matching TRBD2. V lost 6 bases and J lost 1; bases outside the gene matches: 11. This CDR3 has 16 amino acids. The CDR3 is CASSPIGGRVQETQYF. The DNA of the CDR3 is TGTGCCAGCAGCCCCATTGGCGGGAGAGTCCAAGAGACCCAGTACTTC.